This T cell receptor (beta chain) stems from a study of T cells in Graves' hyperthyroidism and ophthalmopathy. General observations from the study: Blood also contained most expanded thyroid clonotypes above 0.001. Prediction of ophthalmopathy progression came a median roughly 7.1 months pre-onset.

This clonotype was seen more than once but under ten times. The antigen is not known. Hyperthyroidism patients were newly diagnosed, had disease duration under 2 months, and were aged 18 to 65 years. Not enrolled were patients with uncontrolled infection, other autoimmune disease, pregnancy or lactation. RNA transcripts served as the template for amplifying TCR beta CDR3 regions. The HTBI primer set served for first-round RT-PCR of the TCR CDR3. TCRdb used MiXCR to reprocess the multiplex PCR reads, holding one entry per CDR3 protein. The sample lists about 700,000 distinct CDR3 sequences; 12% to 15% were seen once. V was pared by 7 bases and J by 3 bases, with 5 bases of the junction left unmatched. The CDR3 spans 15 residues.

The chain combines TRBV12-3 or TRBV12-4 with TRBJ2-3; TRBD2 matches 12 bases. The sequence was collected from a woman aged 18-35 years with Graves' hyperthyroidism. The material sequenced was blood. The DNA of the CDR3 is TGTGCCAGCACCAGCGGGACTAGCGGGACAGATACGCAGTATTTT. Encoded protein: CASTSGTSGTDTQYF.